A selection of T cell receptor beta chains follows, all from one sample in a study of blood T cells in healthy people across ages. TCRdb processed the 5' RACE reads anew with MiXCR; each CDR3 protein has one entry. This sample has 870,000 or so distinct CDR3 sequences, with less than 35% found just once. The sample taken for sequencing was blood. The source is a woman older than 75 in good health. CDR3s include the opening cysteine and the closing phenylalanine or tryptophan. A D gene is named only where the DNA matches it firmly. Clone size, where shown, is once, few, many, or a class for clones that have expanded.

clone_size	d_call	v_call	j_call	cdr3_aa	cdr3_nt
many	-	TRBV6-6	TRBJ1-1	CASSSPRRANTEAFF	TGTGCCAGCAGTTCCCCCAGACGGGCGAACACTGAAGCTTTCTTT
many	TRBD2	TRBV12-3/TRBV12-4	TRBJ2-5	CASSQKAGGEETQYF	TGTGCCAGCAGTCAAAAAGCGGGGGGAGAGGAGACCCAGTACTTC
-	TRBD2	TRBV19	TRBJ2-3	CASSIAGLAGDTDTQYF	TGTGCCAGTAGTATAGCTGGACTAGCGGGAGACACAGATACGCAGTATTTT
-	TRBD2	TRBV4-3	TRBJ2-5	CASSPTGLATNEQYF	TGCGCCAGCAGCCCCACCGGACTAGCTACTAATGAGCAGTACTTC
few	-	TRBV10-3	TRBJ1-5	CAISTSSQPQHF	TGTGCCATCAGCACCTCAAGTCAGCCCCAGCATTTT
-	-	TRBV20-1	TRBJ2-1	CSASAGTYNEQFF	TGCAGTGCTAGCGCTGGGACGTACAATGAGCAGTTCTTC
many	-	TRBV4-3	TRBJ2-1	CASSQDLMGASYNEQFF	TGCGCCAGCAGCCAAGATTTGATGGGGGCCAGTTACAATGAGCAGTTCTTC
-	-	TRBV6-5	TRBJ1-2	CASSSNGERKNTF	TGTGCCAGCAGTTCTAACGGGGAGAGGAAAAACACCTTC
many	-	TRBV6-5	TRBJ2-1	CASSRSGDNEQFF	TGTGCCAGCAGCCGTAGCGGAGACAATGAGCAGTTCTTC
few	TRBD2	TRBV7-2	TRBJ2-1	CASSSTRELGEQFF	TGTGCCAGCAGCTCCACGCGGGAGCTGGGTGAGCAGTTCTTC
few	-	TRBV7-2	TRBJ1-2	CANSLVAENGYTF	TGTGCCAACAGCTTAGTGGCAGAAAATGGCTACACCTTC
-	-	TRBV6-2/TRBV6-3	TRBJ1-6	CATGHPNSPLHF	TGTGCCACGGGACACCCTAATTCACCCCTCCACTTT
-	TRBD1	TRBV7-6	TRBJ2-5	CASSSLRSDRGIKRTQYF	TGTGCCAGCAGCTCCCTCCGGTCCGACAGGGGCATAAAAAGGACCCAGTACTTC
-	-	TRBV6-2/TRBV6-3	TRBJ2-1	CASRNGGRANYEQFF	TGCGCCAGCAGAAACGGGGGAAGGGCCAACTACGAGCAGTTCTTC
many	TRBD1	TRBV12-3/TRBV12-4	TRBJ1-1	CASSQGAASIEAFF	TGTGCCAGCAGTCAGGGGGCGGCGAGTATTGAAGCTTTCTTT
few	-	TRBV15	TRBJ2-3	CATSRNTDTQYF	TGTGCCACCAGCAGAAACACAGATACGCAGTATTTT
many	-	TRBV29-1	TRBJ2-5	CSSTRTAEGTQYF	TGCAGCTCAACCAGGACAGCCGAAGGCACCCAGTACTTC
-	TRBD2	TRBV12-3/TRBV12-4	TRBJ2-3	CASSFMATSGGMSTDTQYF	TGTGCCAGCAGTTTTATGGCGACTAGCGGGGGGATGAGCACAGATACGCAGTATTTT
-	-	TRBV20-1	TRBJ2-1	CSARKTGLYNEQFF	TGCAGTGCTAGGAAGACAGGCCTTTACAATGAGCAGTTCTTC
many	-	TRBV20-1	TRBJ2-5	CSARKTSTETQYF	TGCAGTGCTAGAAAGACTAGTACGGAGACCCAGTACTTC
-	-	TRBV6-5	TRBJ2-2	CASSYQDSTGELFF	TGTGCCAGCAGTTACCAGGACAGCACCGGGGAGCTGTTTTTT
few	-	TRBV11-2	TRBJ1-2	CASRPTGQANYGYTF	TGTGCCAGCAGGCCGACCGGGCAAGCTAACTATGGCTACACCTTC
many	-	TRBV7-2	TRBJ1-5	CASSWDISNQPQHF	TGTGCCAGCAGCTGGGACATCAGTAATCAGCCCCAGCATTTT
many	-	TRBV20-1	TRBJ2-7	CSARVGGSSYEQYF	TGCAGTGCTAGGGTAGGGGGGAGCTCCTACGAGCAGTACTTC
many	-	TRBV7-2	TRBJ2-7	CASSFRGRGLDEQYF	TGTGCCAGCAGCTTTCGGGGGAGAGGGCTCGACGAGCAGTACTTC
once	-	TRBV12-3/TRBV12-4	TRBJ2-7	CASSFVLGGEQYF	TGTGCCAGCAGTTTCGTACTTGGAGGGGAGCAGTACTTC
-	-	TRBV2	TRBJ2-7	CASKADNEQYF	TGTGCCAGCAAGGCCGACAATGAGCAGTACTTC
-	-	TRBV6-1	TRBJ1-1	CATSWSVDTEAFF	TGTGCCACCTCCTGGAGTGTGGACACTGAAGCTTTCTTT
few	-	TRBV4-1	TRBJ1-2	CASSRGQPYYGYTF	TGCGCCAGCAGCCGAGGACAGCCTTATTATGGCTACACCTTC
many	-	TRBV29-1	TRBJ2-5	CSVERVSETQYF	TGCAGCGTTGAACGAGTCTCGGAGACCCAGTACTTC
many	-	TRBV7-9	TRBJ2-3	CASSLKQTNADTQYF	TGTGCCAGCAGCTTGAAACAGACAAACGCAGATACGCAGTATTTT
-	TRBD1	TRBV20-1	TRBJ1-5	CSALDRGGQPQHF	TGCAGTGCCCTAGACAGGGGTGGTCAGCCCCAGCATTTT
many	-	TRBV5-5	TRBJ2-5	CASSLAGAGVGETQYF	TGTGCCAGCAGCTTGGCAGGGGCGGGGGTCGGAGAGACCCAGTACTTC
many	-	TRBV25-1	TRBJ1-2	CASSESARVYGYTF	TGTGCCAGCAGTGAATCGGCCAGGGTGTATGGCTACACCTTC
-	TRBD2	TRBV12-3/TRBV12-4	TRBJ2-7	CASSRGLAGKGEQYF	TGTGCCAGCAGCCGCGGACTAGCGGGAAAGGGCGAGCAGTACTTC
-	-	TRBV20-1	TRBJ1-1	CSARHKNTEAFF	TGCAGTGCTAGACACAAAAACACTGAAGCTTTCTTT
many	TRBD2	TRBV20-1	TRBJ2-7	CSARVGREQYF	TGCAGTGCTAGAGTCGGGAGGGAGCAGTACTTC
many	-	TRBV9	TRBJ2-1	CASSVGPPLGHEQFF	TGTGCCAGCAGCGTAGGCCCCCCACTTGGCCATGAGCAGTTCTTC
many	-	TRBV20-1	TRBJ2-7	CSAIRGAGYEQYF	TGCAGTGCTATACGGGGAGCCGGGTACGAGCAGTACTTC